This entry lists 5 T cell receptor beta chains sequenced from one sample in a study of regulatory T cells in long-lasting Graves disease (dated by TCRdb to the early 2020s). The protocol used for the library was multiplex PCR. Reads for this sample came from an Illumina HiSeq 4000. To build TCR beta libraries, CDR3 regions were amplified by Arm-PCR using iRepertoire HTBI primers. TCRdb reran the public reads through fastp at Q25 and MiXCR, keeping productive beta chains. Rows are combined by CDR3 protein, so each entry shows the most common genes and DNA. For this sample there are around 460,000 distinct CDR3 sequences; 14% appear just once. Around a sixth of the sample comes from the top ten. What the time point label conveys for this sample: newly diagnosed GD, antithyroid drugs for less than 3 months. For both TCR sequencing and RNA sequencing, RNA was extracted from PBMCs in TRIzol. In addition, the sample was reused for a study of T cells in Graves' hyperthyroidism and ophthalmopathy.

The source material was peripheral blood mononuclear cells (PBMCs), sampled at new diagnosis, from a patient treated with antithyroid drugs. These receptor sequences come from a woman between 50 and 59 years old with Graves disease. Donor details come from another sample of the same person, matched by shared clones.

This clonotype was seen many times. For the CDR3, the DNA is TGCGCCAGCAGCTTGCTAGCGGGAGGGGCTACAGATACGCAGTATTTT. Its translation: CASSLLAGGATDTQYF. V usage is TRBV5-1 and J usage is TRBJ2-3; 12 bases line up with TRBD2. Per germline, CDR1 SGHRS and CDR2 YFSETQ. Germline trimming cut 1 base from V and 3 bases from J; bases unmatched to any gene: 3. The CDR3 consists of 16 residues.

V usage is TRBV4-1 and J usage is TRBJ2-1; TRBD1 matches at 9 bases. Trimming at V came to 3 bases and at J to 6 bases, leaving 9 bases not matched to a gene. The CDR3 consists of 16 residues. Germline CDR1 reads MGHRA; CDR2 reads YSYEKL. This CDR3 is CASSHDPMTGGNEQFF. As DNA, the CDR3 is TGCGCCAGCAGCCATGACCCGATGACAGGGGGCAATGAGCAGTTCTTC.

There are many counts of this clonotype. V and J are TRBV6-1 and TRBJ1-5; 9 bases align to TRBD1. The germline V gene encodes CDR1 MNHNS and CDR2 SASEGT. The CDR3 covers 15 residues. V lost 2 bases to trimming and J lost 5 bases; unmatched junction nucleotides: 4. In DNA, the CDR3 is TGTGCCAGCAGTGAATTTAGGACAGGGGATCAGCCCCAGCATTTT. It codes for CASSEFRTGDQPQHF.

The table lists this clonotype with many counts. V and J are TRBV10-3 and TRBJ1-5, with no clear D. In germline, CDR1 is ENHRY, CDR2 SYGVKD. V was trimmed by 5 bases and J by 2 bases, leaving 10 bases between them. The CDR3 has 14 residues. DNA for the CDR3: TGTGCCATCAGTCCGCAAGAAGGCAATCAGCCCCAGCATTTT. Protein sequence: CAISPQEGNQPQHF.

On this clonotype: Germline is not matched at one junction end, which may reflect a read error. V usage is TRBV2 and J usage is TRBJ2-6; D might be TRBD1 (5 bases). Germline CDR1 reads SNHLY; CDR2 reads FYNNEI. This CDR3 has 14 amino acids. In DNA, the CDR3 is TGTGCCAGCAGTGCGGAGTCTGGGGCCAACGTCCTGGCTTTC. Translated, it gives CASSAESGANVLAF.